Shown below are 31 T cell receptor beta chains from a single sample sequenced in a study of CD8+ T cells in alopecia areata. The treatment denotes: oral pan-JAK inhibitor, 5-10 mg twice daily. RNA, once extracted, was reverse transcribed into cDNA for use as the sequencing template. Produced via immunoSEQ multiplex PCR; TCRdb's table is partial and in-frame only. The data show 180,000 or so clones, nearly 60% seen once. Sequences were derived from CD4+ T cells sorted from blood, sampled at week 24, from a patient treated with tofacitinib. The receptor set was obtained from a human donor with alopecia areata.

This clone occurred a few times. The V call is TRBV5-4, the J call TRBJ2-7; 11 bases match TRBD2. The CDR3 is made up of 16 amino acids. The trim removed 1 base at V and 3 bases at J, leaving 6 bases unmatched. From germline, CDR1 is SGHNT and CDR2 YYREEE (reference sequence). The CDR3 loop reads CASSLRLAGSYYEQYF. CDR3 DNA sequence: TGTGCCAGCAGCTTGAGACTAGCGGGAAGTTACTACGAGCAGTACTTC. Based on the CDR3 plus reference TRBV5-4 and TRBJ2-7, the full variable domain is ETGVTQSPTHLIKTRGQQVTLRCSSQSGHNTVSWYQQALGQGPQFIFQYYREEENGRGNFPPRFSGLQFPNYSSELNVNALELDDSALYLCASSLRLAGSYYEQYFGPGTRLTVT.

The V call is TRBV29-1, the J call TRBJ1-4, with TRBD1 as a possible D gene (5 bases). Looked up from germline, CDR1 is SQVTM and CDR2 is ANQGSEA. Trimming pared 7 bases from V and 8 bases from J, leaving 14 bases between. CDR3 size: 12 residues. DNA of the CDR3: TGCAGCGCTACGTCGTGGGGGGAAAAACTGTTTTTT. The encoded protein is CSATSWGEKLFF.

The CDR3 nucleotides read TGTGCCAGCAGCTTGGGACTAGCGGGAGACGGTGAGACCCAGTACTTC. As protein: CASSLGLAGDGETQYF. The J gene is TRBJ2-5, the V gene TRBV5-4, with 12 positions matching TRBD2. Germline V gene lookup returns CDR1 SGHNT and CDR2 YYREEE (reference sequence). V dropped 0 bases and J dropped 5; count of bases not matched to a gene: 5. CDR3 length equals 16 residues.

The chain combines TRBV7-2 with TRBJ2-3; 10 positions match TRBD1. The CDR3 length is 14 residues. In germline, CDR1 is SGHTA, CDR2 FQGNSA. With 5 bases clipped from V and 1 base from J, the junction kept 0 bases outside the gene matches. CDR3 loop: CASSGTGGTDTQYF. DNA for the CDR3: TGTGCCAGCAGCGGGACAGGGGGCACAGATACGCAGTATTTT.

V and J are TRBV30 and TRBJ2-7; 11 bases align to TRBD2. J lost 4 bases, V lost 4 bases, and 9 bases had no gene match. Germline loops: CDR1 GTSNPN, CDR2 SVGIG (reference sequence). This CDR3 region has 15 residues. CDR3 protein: CAWKGRGTSGYEQYF. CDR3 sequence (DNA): TGTGCCTGGAAGGGTAGGGGGACTAGCGGTTACGAGCAGTACTTC.

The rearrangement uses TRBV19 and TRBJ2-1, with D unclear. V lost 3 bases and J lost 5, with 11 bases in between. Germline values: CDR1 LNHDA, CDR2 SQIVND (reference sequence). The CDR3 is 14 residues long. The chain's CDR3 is CASSMERVNNEQFF. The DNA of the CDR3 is TGTGCCAGTAGTATGGAAAGGGTGAACAATGAGCAGTTCTTC.

The CDR3 sequence is CASSQRPPPISYEQYF. In nucleotides, the CDR3 is TGCGCCAGCAGCCAAAGGCCACCTCCCATCTCCTACGAGCAGTACTTC. The J gene is TRBJ2-7, the V gene TRBV4-1; no reliable D call. CDR3 size: 16 residues. The V and J ends lost 2 bases and 0 bases respectively, with 14 bases between them. From germline, CDR1 is MGHRA and CDR2 YSYEKL.

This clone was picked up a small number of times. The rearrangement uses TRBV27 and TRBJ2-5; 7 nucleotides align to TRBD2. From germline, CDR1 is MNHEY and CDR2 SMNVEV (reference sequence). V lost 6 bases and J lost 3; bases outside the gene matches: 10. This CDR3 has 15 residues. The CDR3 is CASRRRSGGEETQYF. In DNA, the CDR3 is TGTGCCAGCAGACGTCGGAGTGGGGGGGAAGAGACCCAGTACTTC.

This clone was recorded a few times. The DNA of the CDR3 is TGTGCCAGCAGCTTAGCCGGTGTGGCGATTCAGTACTTC. It translates to CASSLAGVAIQYF. The chain combines TRBV7-8 with TRBJ2-4; no clear D gene. Germline assignment: CDR1 SGHVS and CDR2 FQNEAQ. V lost 0 bases to trimming and J lost 10 bases, with 10 bases between them. The CDR3 runs 13 residues.

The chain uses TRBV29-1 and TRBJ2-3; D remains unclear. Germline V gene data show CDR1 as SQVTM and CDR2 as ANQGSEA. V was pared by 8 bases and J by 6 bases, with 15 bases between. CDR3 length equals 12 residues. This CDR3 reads CSPRFRPDTQYF. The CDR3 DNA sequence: TGCAGCCCCAGATTCAGGCCTGATACGCAGTATTTT.

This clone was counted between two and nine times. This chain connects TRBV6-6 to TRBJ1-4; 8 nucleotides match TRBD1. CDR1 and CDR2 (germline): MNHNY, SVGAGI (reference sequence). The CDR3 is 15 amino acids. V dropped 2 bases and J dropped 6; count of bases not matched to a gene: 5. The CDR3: CASSYGQGADEKLFF. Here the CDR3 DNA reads TGTGCCAGCAGTTACGGCCAGGGGGCTGATGAAAAACTGTTTTTT.

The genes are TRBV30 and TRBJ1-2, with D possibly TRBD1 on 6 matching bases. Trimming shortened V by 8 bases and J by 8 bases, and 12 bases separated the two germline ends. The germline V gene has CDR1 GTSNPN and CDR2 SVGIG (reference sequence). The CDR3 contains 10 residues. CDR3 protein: CAQGGDGYTF. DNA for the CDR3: TGTGCCCAAGGGGGGGACGGCTACACCTTC.

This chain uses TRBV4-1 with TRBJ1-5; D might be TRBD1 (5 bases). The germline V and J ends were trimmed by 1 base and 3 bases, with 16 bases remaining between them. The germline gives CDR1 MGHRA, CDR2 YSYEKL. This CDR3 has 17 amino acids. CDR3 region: CASSQAPPRGVNQPQHF. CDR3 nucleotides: TGCGCCAGCAGCCAAGCCCCCCCCCGGGGGGTCAATCAGCCCCAGCATTTT.

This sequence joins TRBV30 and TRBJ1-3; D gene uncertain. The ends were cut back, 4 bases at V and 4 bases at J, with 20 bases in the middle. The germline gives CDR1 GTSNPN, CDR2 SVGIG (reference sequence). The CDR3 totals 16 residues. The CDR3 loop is CAWTLPGKVLGNTIYF. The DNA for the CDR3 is TGTGCCTGGACCCTCCCGGGGAAGGTTCTGGGAAACACCATATATTTT.

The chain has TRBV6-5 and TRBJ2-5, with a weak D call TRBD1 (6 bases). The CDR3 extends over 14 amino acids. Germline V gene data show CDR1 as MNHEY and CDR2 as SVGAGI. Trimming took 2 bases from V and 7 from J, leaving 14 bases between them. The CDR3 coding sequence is TGTGCCAGCAGTTACCCAGGGGCCGAAGGGACCCAGTACTTC. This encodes CASSYPGAEGTQYF.

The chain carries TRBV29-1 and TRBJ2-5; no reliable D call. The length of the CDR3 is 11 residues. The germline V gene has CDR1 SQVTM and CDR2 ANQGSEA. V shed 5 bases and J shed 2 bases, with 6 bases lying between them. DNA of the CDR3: TGCAGCGTTTCCAGTCAAGAGACCCAGTACTTC. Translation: CSVSSQETQYF.

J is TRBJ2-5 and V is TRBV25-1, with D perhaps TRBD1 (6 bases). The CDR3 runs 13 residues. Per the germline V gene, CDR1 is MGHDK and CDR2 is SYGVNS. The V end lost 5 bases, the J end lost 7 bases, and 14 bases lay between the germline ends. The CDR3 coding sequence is TGTGCCAGCAGTACCCACAGGGCTGCGACCCAGTACTTC. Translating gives CASSTHRAATQYF.

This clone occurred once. The DNA of the CDR3 is TGTGCCAGCAGCCGGACCCAAGAGACCCAGTACTTC. Translating it yields CASSRTQETQYF. The chain links TRBV7-2 to TRBJ2-5; D uncertain. This CDR3 region has 12 residues. Trimming took off 5 bases at V and 1 base at J, with 5 bases between the two ends. CDR1 and CDR2 (germline): SGHTA, FQGNSA.

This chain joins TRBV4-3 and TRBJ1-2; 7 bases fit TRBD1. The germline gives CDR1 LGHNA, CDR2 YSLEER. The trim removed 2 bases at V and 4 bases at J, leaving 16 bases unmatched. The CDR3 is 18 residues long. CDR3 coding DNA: TGCGCCAGCAGCCAAAGTCAGGGGGTCAACTCAGCTGGCTATGGCTACACCTTC. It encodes CASSQSQGVNSAGYGYTF.

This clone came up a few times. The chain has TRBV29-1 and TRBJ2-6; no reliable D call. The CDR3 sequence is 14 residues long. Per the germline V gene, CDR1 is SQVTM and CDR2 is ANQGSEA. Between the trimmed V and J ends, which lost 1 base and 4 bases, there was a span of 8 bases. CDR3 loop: CSVEAGAGANVLTF. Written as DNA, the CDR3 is TGCAGCGTTGAAGCGGGTGCAGGGGCCAACGTCCTGACTTTC.

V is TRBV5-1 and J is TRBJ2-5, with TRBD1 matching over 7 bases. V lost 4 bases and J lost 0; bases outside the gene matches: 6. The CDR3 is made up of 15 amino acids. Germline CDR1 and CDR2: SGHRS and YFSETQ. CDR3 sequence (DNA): TGCGCCAGCAGCGTCCAGACAGGGAACCAAGAGACCCAGTACTTC. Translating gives CASSVQTGNQETQYF.

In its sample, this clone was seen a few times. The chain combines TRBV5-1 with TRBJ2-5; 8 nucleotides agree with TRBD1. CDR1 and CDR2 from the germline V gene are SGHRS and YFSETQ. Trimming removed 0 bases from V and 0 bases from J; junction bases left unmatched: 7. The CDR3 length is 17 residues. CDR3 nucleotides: TGCGCCAGCAGCTTGGAGCGGTCAGGGGGCCACCAAGAGACCCAGTACTTC. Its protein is CASSLERSGGHQETQYF.

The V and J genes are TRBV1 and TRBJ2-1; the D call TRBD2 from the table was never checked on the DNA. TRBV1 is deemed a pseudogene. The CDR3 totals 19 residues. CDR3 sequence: CTSSQDDWASGGEGNEQFF. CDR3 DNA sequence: TGCACCAGCAGCCAAGATGATTGGGCTAGCGGGGGGGAGGGCAATGAGCAGTTCTTC.

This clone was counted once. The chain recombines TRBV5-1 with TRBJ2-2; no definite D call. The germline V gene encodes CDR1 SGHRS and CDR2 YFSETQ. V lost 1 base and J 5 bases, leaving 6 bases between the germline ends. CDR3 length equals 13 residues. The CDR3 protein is CASSLTVTGELFF. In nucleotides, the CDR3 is TGCGCCAGCAGCTTGACAGTTACCGGGGAGCTGTTTTTT.

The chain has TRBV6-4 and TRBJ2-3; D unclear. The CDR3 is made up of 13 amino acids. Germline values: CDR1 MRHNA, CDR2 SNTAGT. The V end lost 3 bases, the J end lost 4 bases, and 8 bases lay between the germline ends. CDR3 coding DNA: TGTGCCAGCAGTGAAAACCGCGCAGATACGCAGTATTTT. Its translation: CASSENRADTQYF.

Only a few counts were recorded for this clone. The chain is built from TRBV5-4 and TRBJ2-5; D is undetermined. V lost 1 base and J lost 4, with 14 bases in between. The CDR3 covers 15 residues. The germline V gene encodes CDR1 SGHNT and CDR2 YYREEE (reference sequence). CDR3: CASSLRVSVGETQYF. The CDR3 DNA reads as TGTGCCAGCAGCTTGAGGGTTTCGGTGGGAGAGACCCAGTACTTC.

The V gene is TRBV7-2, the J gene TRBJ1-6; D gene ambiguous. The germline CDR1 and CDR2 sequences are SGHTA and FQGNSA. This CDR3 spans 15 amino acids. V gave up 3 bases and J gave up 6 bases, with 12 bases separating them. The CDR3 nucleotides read TGTGCCAGCAGCTTTTTCGGGGTCACTAATTCACCCCTCCACTTT. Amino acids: CASSFFGVTNSPLHF. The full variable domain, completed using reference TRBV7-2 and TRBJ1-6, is GAGVSQSPSNKVTEKGKDVELRCDPISGHTALYWYRQSLGQGLEFLIYFQGNSAPDKSGLPSDRFSAERTGGSVSTLTIQRTQQEDSAVYLCASSFFGVTNSPLHFGNGTRLTVT.

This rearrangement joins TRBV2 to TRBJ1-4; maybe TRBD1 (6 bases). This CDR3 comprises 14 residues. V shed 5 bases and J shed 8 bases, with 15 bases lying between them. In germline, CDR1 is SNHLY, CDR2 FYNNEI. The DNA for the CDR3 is TGTGCCAGCAGTCAGGGGCAGGCTCGGGAAAAACTGTTTTTT. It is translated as CASSQGQAREKLFF.

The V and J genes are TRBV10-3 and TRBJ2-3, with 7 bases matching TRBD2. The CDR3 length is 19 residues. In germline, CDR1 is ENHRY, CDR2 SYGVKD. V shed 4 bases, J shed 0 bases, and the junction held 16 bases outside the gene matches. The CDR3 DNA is TGTGCCATCAGTGGTGGGCTAGCGGCCAAAAGCCCTAGCACAGATACGCAGTATTTT. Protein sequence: CAISGGLAAKSPSTDTQYF.

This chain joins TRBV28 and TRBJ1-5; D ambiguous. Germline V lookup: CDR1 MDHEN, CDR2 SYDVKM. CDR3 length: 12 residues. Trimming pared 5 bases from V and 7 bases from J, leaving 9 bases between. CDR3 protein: CASSHRLQPQHF. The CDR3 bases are TGTGCCAGCAGTCATCGATTGCAGCCCCAGCATTTT.

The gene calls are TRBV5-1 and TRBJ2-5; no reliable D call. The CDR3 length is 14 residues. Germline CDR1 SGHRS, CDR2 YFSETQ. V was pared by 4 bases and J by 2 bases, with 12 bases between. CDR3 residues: CASSPTVGQETQYF. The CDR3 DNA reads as TGCGCCAGCAGCCCCACGGTGGGGCAAGAGACCCAGTACTTC.